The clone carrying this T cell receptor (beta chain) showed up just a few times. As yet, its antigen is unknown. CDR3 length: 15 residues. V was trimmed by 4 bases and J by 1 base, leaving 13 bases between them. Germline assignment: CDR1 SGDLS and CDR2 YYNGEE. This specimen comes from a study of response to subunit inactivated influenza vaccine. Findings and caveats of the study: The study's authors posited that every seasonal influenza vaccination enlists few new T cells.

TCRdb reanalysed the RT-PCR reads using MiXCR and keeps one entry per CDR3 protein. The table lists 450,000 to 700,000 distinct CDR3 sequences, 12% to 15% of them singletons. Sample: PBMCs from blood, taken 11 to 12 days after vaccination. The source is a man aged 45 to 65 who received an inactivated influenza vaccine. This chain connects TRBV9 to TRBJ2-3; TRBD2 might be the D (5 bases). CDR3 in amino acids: CASSLRGLGTDTQYF. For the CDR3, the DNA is TGTGCCAGCAGCTTAAGAGGGCTGGGCACAGATACGCAGTATTTT.